A selection of T cell receptor beta chains follows, all from one sample in a study of T cell repertoires in cytomegalovirus infection. No antigens are known for them. TCRdb itself ran the reads through MiXCR, one entry per CDR3 protein. In the table there are around 710,000 distinct CDR3 sequences, 25% to 35% of which are singletons. The specimen was cultured CD8+ T cells from PBMCs, collected from culture after CMV antigen stimulation. These receptors all come from a human donor in good health (CMV status not recorded). Some clones in this sample may be carry-over from other donors' samples. CDR3s include the opening cysteine and the closing phenylalanine or tryptophan. A D gene is named only where the DNA matches it firmly. Clone size, where shown, is once, few, many, or a class for clones that have expanded.

CDR3 DNA,CDR3 protein,D gene,V gene,J gene,clone size
TGTGCCAGCAGTTTATCCCGGAGCTCCTACGAGCAGTACTTC,CASSLSRSSYEQYF,.,TRBV27,TRBJ2-7,.
TGCGCCAGCAGCGGGGGACACCCAAGCTTCAATGAGCAGTTCTTC,CASSGGHPSFNEQFF,.,TRBV5-1,TRBJ2-1,many
TGTGCCAGCAGTTTACGGGGTATCAGCAATCAGCCCCAGCATTTT,CASSLRGISNQPQHF,.,TRBV28,TRBJ1-5,.
TGTGCCAGCAGCTCGGACGGCGACAATGAGCAGTTCTTC,CASSSDGDNEQFF,.,TRBV7-9,TRBJ2-1,few
TGTGCCAGCAGTTTAATAGACAGCATGAACACTGAAGCTTTCTTT,CASSLIDSMNTEAFF,.,TRBV27,TRBJ1-1,.
TGTGCCAGCAGCTTAGGGGGGGATAGGGCCCTCCGCCACCCTTATAATGAAAAACTGTTTTTT,CASSLGGDRALRHPYNEKLFF,.,TRBV7-2,TRBJ1-4,.
TGTGCCAGCAGCGTAGGGACCTGGGGCACTGAAGCTTTCTTT,CASSVGTWGTEAFF,.,TRBV6-5,TRBJ1-1,.
TGTGCCAGCAGCACCGGGACAGGGGTTGAAAAACTGTTTTTT,CASSTGTGVEKLFF,TRBD1,TRBV7-2,TRBJ1-4,few
TGTGCCAGCAGTTCTGGGACATTTAGAAACAATCAGCCCCAGCATTTT,CASSSGTFRNNQPQHF,.,TRBV27,TRBJ1-5,.
TGTGCCAGCAGTCAAGGGCCGAGACTCACAGATACGCAGTATTTT,CASSQGPRLTDTQYF,.,TRBV6-2/TRBV6-3,TRBJ2-3,.
TGTGCCACCGGCCCAAACGAGCAGTACTTC,CATGPNEQYF,.,TRBV27,TRBJ2-7,.
TGCAGCGTTGTTTCAAGCGGGGGGCAATTAACCTACAATGAGCAGTTCTTC,CSVVSSGGQLTYNEQFF,TRBD2,TRBV29-1,TRBJ2-1,few
TGTGCCAGCACCCGACGGTGGGGGAGCACAGATACGCAGTATTTT,CASTRRWGSTDTQYF,.,TRBV6-5,TRBJ2-3,.
TGTGCCAGCAGTTATGGAGGGACTAATGAAAAACTGTTTTTT,CASSYGGTNEKLFF,.,TRBV6-8,TRBJ1-4,.
TGTGCCAGCAGCTCGTCCCACGGGGGGCCCCAGCATTTT,CASSSSHGGPQHF,.,TRBV11-1,TRBJ1-5,.
TGTGCTAGCAGCTTCGAGGAGGGCACTGAAGCTTTCTTT,CASSFEEGTEAFF,.,TRBV7-7,TRBJ1-1,many
TGTGCCAGCAGTGTGCAGGCGGGGGGTTTGACCGGGGAGCTGTTTTTT,CASSVQAGGLTGELFF,TRBD2,TRBV6-1,TRBJ2-2,many
TGTGCCAGCAGCTTAGGTCCTCGGGGCCTCCCATCATCACCCCTCCACTTT,CASSLGPRGLPSSPLHF,.,TRBV7-2,TRBJ1-6,.
TGTGCCAGCAGCAGACGGAGCTATGGCTACACCTTC,CASSRRSYGYTF,.,TRBV9,TRBJ1-2,.
TGTGCCAGCAGTGATGACAGGGGAGTTGTTGAAGCTTTCTTT,CASSDDRGVVEAFF,TRBD1,TRBV6-1,TRBJ1-1,.
TGTGCCAGCAGCTCCAGCGGGGGGCCATCTTACGAGCAGTTCTTC,CASSSSGGPSYEQFF,TRBD2,TRBV12-3/TRBV12-4,TRBJ2-1,.
TGTGCCAGCTCACCACCGAGGGGCAGGGCTGAAGCTTTCTTT,CASSPPRGRAEAFF,.,TRBV18,TRBJ1-1,.
TGTGCCAGCAGCGTAGAGGGGCGGGTGAATCAGCCCCAGCATTTT,CASSVEGRVNQPQHF,.,TRBV9,TRBJ1-5,.
TGTGCCAGCAGCTTAACGAGCGGGACCGTCTACGAGCAGTACTTC,CASSLTSGTVYEQYF,TRBD2,TRBV7-2,TRBJ2-7,few
TGCAGCGTTGAAGCCGATGGGAACAGCTCAACGTACCAAGAGACCCAGTACTTC,CSVEADGNSSTYQETQYF,.,TRBV29-1,TRBJ2-5,.
TGCGCCAGCAGCTCAGATTCTAACTATGGCTACACCTTC,CASSSDSNYGYTF,.,TRBV5-1,TRBJ1-2,.
TGTGCCAGCAGCCCCTCCCCGGAAAGGGGGCTAACCGGGGAGCTGTTTTTT,CASSPSPERGLTGELFF,TRBD1,TRBV7-4,TRBJ2-2,few
TGTGCCAGCAGTTACTACAACACTGAAGCTTTCTTT,CASSYYNTEAFF,.,TRBV6-2/TRBV6-3,TRBJ1-1,.
TGTGGGACGGGGACCGGGGCCAACGTCCTGACTTTC,CGTGTGANVLTF,.,TRBV12-3/TRBV12-4,TRBJ2-6,.
TGTGCCAGCAGCACAGGACTAGCGCTCTACAATGAGCAGTTCTTC,CASSTGLALYNEQFF,TRBD2,TRBV9,TRBJ2-1,few
TGTGCCAGCAGCCTGGGACAGGGGGGGTTGAAGAACACTGAAGCTTTCTTT,CASSLGQGGLKNTEAFF,TRBD1,TRBV11-2,TRBJ1-1,.
TGTGCCAGTAAACTACGGGGGTCCTCTTTCGGAGAGACCCAGTACTTC,CASKLRGSSFGETQYF,.,TRBV19,TRBJ2-5,few
TGCAGCGTTTGGGGTAACACCGGGGAGCTGTTTTTT,CSVWGNTGELFF,.,TRBV29-1,TRBJ2-2,many
TGTGCCACCAGCCCAGGGACTAGCGGACAAGAGACCCAGTACTTC,CATSPGTSGQETQYF,TRBD2,TRBV15,TRBJ2-5,.
TGTGCCAGTACGGACAGTTATTCACCCCTCCACTTT,CASTDSYSPLHF,.,TRBV19,TRBJ1-6,.
TGCAGTGCTAGATCCCCCGACAGGCCAGGGGTCTATGGCTACACCTTC,CSARSPDRPGVYGYTF,.,TRBV20-1,TRBJ1-2,.
TGTGCCAGCAGCTTAGAAAGGGGGAGCACTGAAGCTTTCTTT,CASSLERGSTEAFF,.,TRBV7-2,TRBJ1-1,many
TGTGCCACCAGTGATTCTGGGTTCTTGGGACAACTGTATCAGCCCCAGCATTTT,CATSDSGFLGQLYQPQHF,.,TRBV24-1,TRBJ1-5,many
TGTGCCAGCAGTTTGGGGGGGCCCCTCACAAACACTGAAGCTTTCTTT,CASSLGGPLTNTEAFF,.,TRBV6-2/TRBV6-3,TRBJ1-1,.
TGTGCCAGCAGTCCTACATGGGAGGCCTACAATGAGCAGTTCTTC,CASSPTWEAYNEQFF,.,TRBV7-9,TRBJ2-1,.
TGTGCCAGTAGTATGGGTGCAGATACGCAGTATTTT,CASSMGADTQYF,.,TRBV19,TRBJ2-3,many
TGTGCCAGCAGCACCGGGGGTAATGAAAAACTGTTTTTT,CASSTGGNEKLFF,.,TRBV7-9,TRBJ1-4,.
TGTGCCAGCAGCCCGGGGGGGACCATCCCGCACACTGAAGCTTTCTTT,CASSPGGTIPHTEAFF,.,TRBV6-1,TRBJ1-1,.
TGTGCCAGCAGTCAAGGACTCTTGAACACTGAAGCTTTCTTT,CASSQGLLNTEAFF,.,TRBV6-6,TRBJ1-1,.
TGTGCCAGCAGACCCTGGGATCTCACCTCCTACGAGCAGTACTTC,CASRPWDLTSYEQYF,.,TRBV12-3/TRBV12-4,TRBJ2-7,.
TGTGCCACCAGTGATTTGGGCAGCTCAGATACGCAGTATTTT,CATSDLGSSDTQYF,.,TRBV24-1,TRBJ2-3,few
TGCGCCAGCAGCCGGGGGGACACATCTAACTATGGCTACACCTTC,CASSRGDTSNYGYTF,.,TRBV4-3,TRBJ1-2,.
TGTGCCATCAGTGTCATGGCGGGGGGCGCATCCTACAATGAGCAGTTCTTC,CAISVMAGGASYNEQFF,TRBD2,TRBV10-3,TRBJ2-1,.
TGTGCCAGCAGTTATAGGGACAGGGTTGGGACAGATACGCAGTATTTT,CASSYRDRVGTDTQYF,TRBD1,TRBV6-6,TRBJ2-3,few
TGTGCCAGTAGTATAGGGAGGGTCGGGGAACCCCAGCATTTT,CASSIGRVGEPQHF,.,TRBV19,TRBJ1-5,.
TGTGCCAGCAGCTCCACCCACAGGGGGGCAAGCACAGATACGCAGTATTTT,CASSSTHRGASTDTQYF,TRBD1,TRBV7-8,TRBJ2-3,.
TGTGCCACGACCGGGACAGGGTTTTACAATGAGCAGTTCTTC,CATTGTGFYNEQFF,TRBD1,TRBV6-1,TRBJ2-1,.
TGTGCCAGCAGCCAAGAGCTAGCTACGATAAATGAGCAGTTCTTC,CASSQELATINEQFF,.,TRBV3-1,TRBJ2-1,many
TGTGCCAGCAGCCCTTCTTCATGGGATACGCAGTATTTT,CASSPSSWDTQYF,.,TRBV6-8,TRBJ2-3,few
TGTGCCAGCAGCCGTGGGAGGGGGCCGAGCACCGGGGAGCTGTTTTTT,CASSRGRGPSTGELFF,.,TRBV7-2,TRBJ2-2,many
TGTGCCAGCAGGTCTACCGACTATGGCTACACCTTC,CASRSTDYGYTF,.,TRBV12-3/TRBV12-4,TRBJ1-2,many